Below, 13 T cell receptor beta chains from the same sample are listed, as sequenced in a study of identical twins. TCRdb passed the 5' RACE reads through MiXCR, listing each CDR3 protein once. This sample carries 500,000 or so distinct CDR3 sequences, 14% of them seen once, and the ten largest clones take 0.4% to 0.55%. These same records also appear under a second study, on yellow fever vaccine responses in identical twins.

The sequencing input was CD4+ T cells sorted from blood. The source of these receptors is a woman between 18 and 29 years old in good health.

V and J are TRBV20-1 and TRBJ2-7, with TRBD1 matching over 11 bases. The germline V gene has CDR1 DFQATT and CDR2 SNEGSKA (reference sequence). This CDR3 has 15 amino acids. The junction had 4 bases not matched to a gene; V was cut back by 3 bases and J by 0 bases. The CDR3 protein is CSASIGQGASYEQYF. In DNA, the CDR3 is TGCAGTGCTAGTATCGGACAGGGGGCCTCCTACGAGCAGTACTTC.

The V and J genes are TRBV24-1 and TRBJ2-1; 11 bases line up with TRBD1. The CDR3 spans 17 residues. In germline, CDR1 is KGHDR, CDR2 SFDVKD. The V and J ends lost 9 bases and 5 bases, in that order; junction bases with no gene match: 14. CDR3 nucleotide sequence: TGTGCCACCCAATTGGACAGGGGGCTAGGGAGGGACAATGAGCAGTTCTTC. Its translation is CATQLDRGLGRDNEQFF.

The chain couples TRBV10-3 to TRBJ1-1; 12 bases line up with TRBD1. The germline gives CDR1 ENHRY, CDR2 SYGVKD. The CDR3 has 15 amino acids. Germline trimming cut 6 bases from V and 1 base from J; bases unmatched to any gene: 3. The CDR3 DNA reads as TGTGCCATCAGCGGGACAGGGGGCGCGAACACTGAAGCTTTCTTT. Translated, it gives CAISGTGGANTEAFF.

This clonotype occurred once. This sequence joins TRBV20-1 and TRBJ2-2; D is tentatively TRBD1 or TRBD2 (6 bases each). CDR3 length: 15 residues. Deletions cut 3 bases from V and 2 bases from J, with 13 bases between. CDR1 and CDR2 (germline): DFQATT, SNEGSKA (reference sequence). CDR3 nucleotide sequence: TGCAGTGCTAGCGATAGGGGGGTAAACACCGGGGAGCTGTTTTTT. Its protein is CSASDRGVNTGELFF.

The chain carries TRBV28 and TRBJ2-5; unclear D gene. The CDR3 contains 15 residues. Germline V gives CDR1 MDHEN, CDR2 SYDVKM. Trimming removed 5 bases from V and 5 bases from J, with 18 bases in between. CDR3: CASSKLLYGGETQYF. CDR3 bases: TGTGCCAGCAGTAAATTGTTGTATGGCGGCGAGACCCAGTACTTC. Filled out from reference TRBV28 and TRBJ2-5, the complete variable domain reads DVKVTQSSRYLVKRTGEKVFLECVQDMDHENMFWYRQDPGLGLRLIYFSYDVKMKEKGDIPEGYSVSREKKERFSLILESASTNQTSMYLCASSKLLYGGETQYFGPGTRLLVL.

This clonotype was seen a handful of times. The chain couples TRBV7-9 to TRBJ2-1, with 9 bases aligning to TRBD1. There are 13 residues in the CDR3. The germline V gene encodes CDR1 SEHNR and CDR2 FQNEAQ (reference sequence). Trimming at V came to 6 bases and at J to 7 bases, leaving 4 bases not matched to a gene. The CDR3 loop reads CASREQGANEQFF. The DNA of the CDR3 is TGTGCCAGCAGAGAACAGGGGGCGAATGAGCAGTTCTTC. The full variable domain, with the rest looked up from reference TRBV7-9 and TRBJ2-1, is DTGVSQNPRHKITKRGQNVTFRCDPISEHNRLYWYRQTLGQGPEFLTYFQNEAQLEKSRLLSDRFSAERPKGSFSTLEIQRTEQGDSAMYLCASREQGANEQFFGPGTRLTVL.

CDR3 in amino acids: CASGLGLLTEAFF. The CDR3 nucleotides are TGTGCCAGCGGACTCGGCCTGTTAACTGAAGCTTTCTTT. The chain joins TRBV28 to TRBJ1-1, with D unclear. The CDR3 consists of 13 residues. Germline V gives CDR1 MDHEN, CDR2 SYDVKM. V lost 8 bases, J lost 5 bases, and 15 bases lay in between.

This clonotype was picked up many times. The chain carries TRBV12-3 or TRBV12-4 and TRBJ1-5, with D perhaps matching TRBD1 (6 bases). The CDR3 runs to 14 residues. The V end lost 6 bases, the J end lost 0 bases, and 9 bases lay between the germline ends. The CDR3 loop is CASRQDSSNQPQHF. The CDR3 DNA is TGTGCCAGCAGACAGGACAGTAGCAATCAGCCCCAGCATTTT.

This clonotype was detected a few times. This chain connects TRBV28 to TRBJ2-7; maybe TRBD1 (5 bases). This CDR3 is built from 13 residues. Trimming took 5 bases from V and 5 from J, leaving 13 bases between them. Germline V gene lookup returns CDR1 MDHEN and CDR2 SYDVKM. The CDR3: CASSPAGINEQYF. DNA of the CDR3: TGTGCCAGCAGTCCAGCAGGGATAAACGAGCAGTACTTC.

V usage is TRBV2 and J usage is TRBJ2-1, with TRBD2 matching over 16 bases. Germline V gives CDR1 SNHLY, CDR2 FYNNEI. The length of the CDR3 is 24 residues. V lost 4 bases, J lost 3 bases, and 24 bases stayed unmatched. CDR3 region: CASSGARGTSGGAKPTENYNEQFF. DNA of the CDR3: TGTGCCAGCAGTGGGGCTCGTGGGACTAGCGGGGGGGCGAAGCCAACCGAAAACTACAATGAGCAGTTCTTC.

This clonotype was detected only a few times. The CDR3 sequence: CASSYSTTGRSYEQYF. The CDR3 bases are TGTGCCAGCAGTTACTCCACGACAGGGCGCTCCTACGAGCAGTACTTC. V usage is TRBV6-5 and J usage is TRBJ2-7; 7 nucleotides align to TRBD1. The length of the CDR3 is 16 residues. Trimming at V came to 0 bases and at J to 0 bases, leaving 5 bases not matched to a gene. CDR1 is MNHEY and CDR2 is SVGAGI in the germline V gene.

About this clonotype: The germline gene is not matched at one end of the junction; a read error may be the cause. The rearrangement uses TRBV20-1 and TRBJ2-3; 8 nucleotides align to TRBD2. CDR1 DFQATT and CDR2 SNEGSKA come from the germline V gene (reference sequence). The CDR3 loop spans 17 amino acids. CDR3 bases: TGCTGTGCTAGTAGTCCCGAGTCTAGCGGGCTCACAGATACGCAGTATTTT. Translation: CCASSPESSGLTDTQYF.

The gene calls are TRBV12-3 or TRBV12-4 and TRBJ2-4, with D perhaps matching TRBD2 (6 bases). The length of the CDR3 is 14 residues. V lost 5 bases and J lost 4, with 12 bases in between. Written as DNA, the CDR3 is TGTGCCAGCAGTCAACAAGGACTAAAAAACATTCAGTACTTC. Its protein is CASSQQGLKNIQYF.